Presented here are 25 T cell receptor beta chains from one specimen sequenced in a study of shared clonotypes between healthy human individuals. Sequencing was performed with immunoSEQ multiplex PCR; in TCRdb, only in-frame clones are kept and a portion is missing. The sample has roughly 1,800,000 clones; about 95% are singletons. Positive CCR7 selection of CD45RO-negative cells yielded the naive CD8 cells, and terminally differentiated effector memory CD45RA+ cells were excluded. The sequencing sample was made of naive CD8+ T cells sorted from blood. The receptor source for this set is a man younger than 30 in good health.

This chain uses TRBV27 with TRBJ2-7; D tentatively reads TRBD1 or TRBD2 (5 bases each). CDR1 MNHEY and CDR2 SMNVEV come from the germline V gene (reference sequence). The CDR3 contains 16 residues. V gave up 0 bases and J gave up 4 bases, with 16 bases separating them. CDR3 in amino acids: CASSLSVPGTTYEQYF. The DNA for the CDR3 is TGTGCCAGCAGTTTATCGGTGCCGGGGACCACTTACGAGCAGTACTTC.

This chain connects TRBV25-1 to TRBJ2-3; D tentatively reads TRBD1 or TRBD2 (5 bases each). CDR3 length equals 14 residues. Germline assignment: CDR1 MGHDK and CDR2 SYGVNS. V was clipped by 8 bases and J by 2 bases, with 14 bases between them. The DNA for the CDR3 is TGTGCCAGCCGAGATTGGGGGTACACAGATACGCAGTATTTT. Translating gives CASRDWGYTDTQYF.

This rearrangement joins TRBV7-9 to TRBJ1-1, with D unresolved. Per germline, CDR1 SEHNR and CDR2 FQNEAQ (reference sequence). This CDR3 is 15 amino acids long. The V and J ends lost 1 base and 4 bases respectively, with 13 bases between them. CDR3 in amino acids: CASSLGFSAGTEAFF. In nucleotides, the CDR3 is TGTGCCAGCAGCTTAGGTTTTTCAGCGGGCACTGAAGCTTTCTTT.

The chain recombines TRBV21-1 with TRBJ2-4. TRBV21-1 corresponds to a pseudogene. This CDR3 region has 16 residues. The CDR3 bases are TGTGCCAGCAGTCTCCATGTGATTCGAGCCAAAAACATTCAGTACTTC. It codes for CASSLHVIRAKNIQYF.

The chain employs TRBV10-2 and TRBJ2-3; TRBD2 agrees at 8 bases. CDR3 length: 15 amino acids. Losses at the gene ends were 3 bases for V and 2 bases for J; bases not matched to a gene: 4. Germline CDR1 WSHSY, CDR2 SAAADI. The CDR3 sequence is CASSDDGGDTDTQYF. The CDR3 nucleotides are TGCGCCAGCAGTGATGACGGGGGGGACACAGATACGCAGTATTTT.

The sample holds a few counts of this clone. Other DNA sequences in the sample encode the same CDR3. The chain uses TRBV11-2 and TRBJ2-3; D is uncertain. The CDR3 has 11 residues. V was shortened by 1 base and J by 6 bases, with 2 bases between the two germline ends. The germline gives CDR1 SGHAT, CDR2 FQNNGV. In nucleotides, the CDR3 is TGTGCCAGCAGCTTAGGGGATACGCAGTATTTT. Translation: CASSLGDTQYF.

The chain recombines TRBV7-9 with TRBJ2-1, with D perhaps TRBD2 (6 bases). Germline-derived CDR1 and CDR2 are SEHNR and FQNEAQ (reference sequence). Trimming pared 4 bases from V and 3 bases from J, leaving 19 bases between. The CDR3 consists of 17 residues. CDR3 in DNA: TGTGCCAGCAGCTCACTGGGCTCGGGACTCCTCTACAATGAGCAGTTCTTC. This encodes CASSSLGSGLLYNEQFF.

This rearrangement joins TRBV11-2 to TRBJ1-4; 9 nucleotides agree with TRBD1. J was trimmed by 6 bases and V by 5 bases; bases with no gene match: 7. CDR3 size: 15 residues. The germline V gene encodes CDR1 SGHAT and CDR2 FQNNGV. This chain's CDR3 is CASSPWRQGDEKLFF. As DNA, the CDR3 is TGTGCCAGCAGCCCCTGGAGACAGGGGGATGAAAAACTGTTTTTT.

This chain connects TRBV5-6 to TRBJ2-3, with D possibly being TRBD1 (6 bases). Per germline, CDR1 SGHDT and CDR2 YYEEEE. V lost 3 bases, J lost 4 bases, and 15 bases lay in between. CDR3 length: 15 amino acids. CDR3 region: CASSSRDTAADTQYF. CDR3 bases: TGTGCCAGCAGCTCCCGGGACACGGCCGCAGATACGCAGTATTTT.

A word on this clone: In the same sample, other DNA sequences code for this CDR3. The chain combines TRBV7-9 with TRBJ2-1; D ambiguous. V lost 3 bases and J 9 bases, leaving 3 bases between the germline ends. The CDR3 spans 10 residues. Germline V lookup: CDR1 SEHNR, CDR2 FQNEAQ (reference sequence). The CDR3 DNA is TGTGCCAGCAGCTTGGGTGAGCAGTTCTTC. Residues: CASSLGEQFF.

V gene TRBV15 combines with J gene TRBJ2-5; TRBD1 might be the D (5 bases). Germline-derived CDR1 and CDR2 are LNHNV and YYDKDF (reference sequence). V lost 8 bases to trimming and J lost 5 bases, with 15 bases between them. CDR3 length: 13 amino acids. The CDR3 here is CATSEGDIETQYF. CDR3 coding DNA: TGTGCCACCTCCGAAGGGGATATTGAGACCCAGTACTTC.

CDR3 in amino acids: CASSYSNGGGSPLHF. In DNA form, the CDR3 reads TGTGCCAGCAGTTACTCGAACGGGGGCGGTTCACCCCTCCACTTT. The J gene is TRBJ1-6, the V gene TRBV6-5; perhaps TRBD1 as D (6 bases). Germline CDR1 and CDR2: MNHEY and SVGAGI. Trimming cost V 0 bases and J 9 bases, with 12 bases left between them. The CDR3 is 15 residues long.

The chain combines TRBV6-5 with TRBJ2-7; 7 bases fit TRBD2. Trimming at V came to 0 bases and at J to 3 bases, leaving 5 bases not matched to a gene. CDR1 and CDR2 from the germline V gene are MNHEY and SVGAGI. There are 15 residues in the CDR3. The CDR3 loop reads CASSYSSGFFYEQYF. DNA for the CDR3: TGTGCCAGCAGTTACTCTAGCGGGTTTTTCTACGAGCAGTACTTC.

This chain joins TRBV7-9 and TRBJ2-3, with TRBD1 as a possible D gene (5 bases). CDR3 length: 13 amino acids. The V and J ends lost 8 bases and 2 bases respectively, with 11 bases between them. The germline CDR1 and CDR2 sequences are SEHNR and FQNEAQ (reference sequence). The CDR3 coding sequence is TGTGCCAGCCTGGGCAGGGACACAGATACGCAGTATTTT. Protein: CASLGRDTDTQYF.

Remarks on this clone: Other nucleotide sequences in the sample specify the same CDR3. The J gene is TRBJ2-7, the V gene TRBV4-1; TRBD2 aligns across 13 bases. Germline CDR1 is MGHRA and CDR2 is YSYEKL. The CDR3 covers 16 residues. With V trimmed by 3 bases and J by 2 bases, 4 bases remained unmatched. The CDR3 sequence: CASSQGGLAGAYEQYF. The CDR3, as DNA: TGCGCCAGCAGCCAGGGTGGACTAGCGGGAGCCTACGAGCAGTACTTC.

The chain uses TRBV30 and TRBJ2-5, with TRBD2 matching 12 bases. Trimming took 1 base from V and 5 from J; bases not matched to a gene: 11. The CDR3 is made up of 17 amino acids. Germline V CDR1 and CDR2: GTSNPN, SVGIG (reference sequence). CDR3 bases: TGTGCCTGGAGTGCCTACTCTAGCGGGAGGGCCTGGGAGACCCAGTACTTC. It is translated as CAWSAYSSGRAWETQYF. Complete variable domain (other parts from reference TRBV30 and TRBJ2-5): SQTIHQWPATLVQPVGSPLSLECTVEGTSNPNLYWYRQAAGRGLQLLFYSVGIGQISSEVPQNLSASRPQDRQFILSSKKLLLSDSGFYLCAWSAYSSGRAWETQYFGPGTRLLVL.

The CDR3 spells CAWSVLDGYNEQFF. The CDR3 nucleotides read TGTGCCTGGAGTGTGTTAGACGGCTACAATGAGCAGTTCTTC. J is TRBJ2-1 and V is TRBV30, with D uncertain. CDR1 is GTSNPN and CDR2 is SVGIG in the germline V gene (reference sequence). The V and J ends lost 0 bases and 3 bases respectively, with 9 bases between them. This CDR3 is 14 amino acids long.

The gene calls are TRBV27 and TRBJ2-1; 7 bases are shared with TRBD1. Germline CDR1 and CDR2: MNHEY and SMNVEV (reference sequence). CDR3 length: 15 residues. Unmatched junction bases numbered 5, after V lost 6 bases and J lost 0 bases. The CDR3 region is CASRRQGDSYNEQFF. The DNA of the CDR3 is TGTGCCAGCAGGCGACAGGGCGACTCCTACAATGAGCAGTTCTTC.

This clone was seen just once. A read error may explain this, as a much larger clone is one base away. The sample has other DNA sequences that encode this CDR3 too. The chain employs TRBV7-9 and TRBJ2-5, with no clear D. Germline V gene lookup returns CDR1 SEHNR and CDR2 FQNEAQ (reference sequence). Trimming removed 3 bases from V and 5 bases from J, with 4 bases in between. The CDR3 extends over 11 amino acids. The CDR3 is CASSLVETQYF. The CDR3 coding sequence is TGTGCCAGCAGCTTGGTGGAGACCCAGTACTTC.

The chain couples TRBV6-5 to TRBJ2-7; D is perhaps TRBD1 (5 bases). Per germline, CDR1 MNHEY and CDR2 SVGAGI. V lost 0 bases, J lost 0 bases, and 9 bases lay in between. The CDR3 covers 15 residues. DNA for the CDR3: TGTGCCAGCAGTTACTCGGCAGGGCACTCCTACGAGCAGTACTTC. Protein: CASSYSAGHSYEQYF.

The chain has TRBV7-9 and TRBJ2-5; D perhaps matches TRBD2 (6 bases). Germline V gene lookup returns CDR1 SEHNR and CDR2 FQNEAQ (reference sequence). The V end was cut by 5 bases, the J end by 3 bases, with 19 bases between. The CDR3 extends over 16 amino acids. Written as DNA, the CDR3 is TGTGCCAGCAGCACCAGCGGGCTAGCGCCGAAAGAGACCCAGTACTTC. This encodes CASSTSGLAPKETQYF.

This clone appeared a single time. This chain uses TRBV28 with TRBJ2-7, with D possibly TRBD1 on 7 matching bases. The CDR3 sequence is 10 residues long. Germline CDR1 and CDR2: MDHEN and SYDVKM. Trimming cost V 10 bases and J 9 bases, with 13 bases left between them. The CDR3 bases are TGTGCCACCCAGGGGGGTGCGCAGTACTTC. Its protein is CATQGGAQYF.

CDR3 loop: CAINDPGQGGTF. The DNA of the CDR3 is TGTGCCATCAACGACCCCGGACAGGGTGGAACCTTC. The chain uses TRBV10-3 and TRBJ1-2, with 8 nucleotides matching TRBD1. V shed 7 bases, J shed 14 bases, and the junction held 12 bases outside the gene matches. The CDR3 totals 12 residues. Germline V CDR1 and CDR2: ENHRY, SYGVKD.

J is TRBJ2-7 and V is TRBV27; D unclear. CDR1 is MNHEY and CDR2 is SMNVEV in the germline V gene (reference sequence). V lost 2 bases, J lost 3 bases, and 11 bases lay in between. This CDR3 region has 14 residues. CDR3 amino acids: CASSLAGSRYEQYF. The CDR3 DNA sequence: TGTGCCAGCAGTTTAGCAGGATCTCGCTACGAGCAGTACTTC.

Here the CDR3 DNA reads TGTGCCAGCAGCGGGAGACTAGCGGACAGCACAGATACGCAGTATTTT. Translation gives CASSGRLADSTDTQYF. This chain joins TRBV9 and TRBJ2-3, with 9 nucleotides matching TRBD2. Germline V gives CDR1 SGDLS, CDR2 YYNGEE. The V gene end was trimmed by 3 bases and the J gene end by 0 bases; junction bases not matched to a gene: 5. The CDR3 length is 16 residues.